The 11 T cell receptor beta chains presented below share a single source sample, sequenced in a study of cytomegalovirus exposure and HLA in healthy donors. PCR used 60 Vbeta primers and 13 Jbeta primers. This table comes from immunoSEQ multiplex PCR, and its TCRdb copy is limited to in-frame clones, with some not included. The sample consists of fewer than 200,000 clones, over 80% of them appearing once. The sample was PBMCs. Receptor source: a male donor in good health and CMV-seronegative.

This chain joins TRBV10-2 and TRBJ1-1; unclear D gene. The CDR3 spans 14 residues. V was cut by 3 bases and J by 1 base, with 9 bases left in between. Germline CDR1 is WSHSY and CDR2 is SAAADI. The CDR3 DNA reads TGCGCCAGCAGTGATCGAGTACCGAACACTGAAGCTTTCTTT. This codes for CASSDRVPNTEAFF.

The CDR3 is CASSEGHRKSYEQYF. The CDR3 nucleotides read TGTGCCAGCAGTGAAGGTCACAGAAAAAGCTACGAGCAGTACTTC. The chain combines TRBV2 with TRBJ2-7, with D hard to call. This CDR3 is built from 15 residues. Germline CDR1 SNHLY, CDR2 FYNNEI. Between the trimmed V and J ends, which lost 1 base and 3 bases, there was a span of 13 bases.

The CDR3 sequence is CASSYQFAGGHEQYF. DNA of the CDR3: TGTGCCAGCAGTTATCAGTTTGCGGGGGGCCACGAGCAGTACTTC. V is TRBV6-6 and J is TRBJ2-7; 8 bases align to TRBD2. Per the germline V gene, CDR1 is MNHNY and CDR2 is SVGAGI (reference sequence). This CDR3 has 15 residues. V was pared by 3 bases and J by 5 bases, with 9 bases of the junction left unmatched.

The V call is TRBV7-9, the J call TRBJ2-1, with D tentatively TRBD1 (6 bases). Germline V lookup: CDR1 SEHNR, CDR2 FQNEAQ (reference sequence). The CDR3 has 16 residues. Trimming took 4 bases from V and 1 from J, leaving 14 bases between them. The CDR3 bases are TGTGCCAGCAGCTCCATGAGGGGGTCGTCCTACAATGAGCAGTTCTTC. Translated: CASSSMRGSSYNEQFF.

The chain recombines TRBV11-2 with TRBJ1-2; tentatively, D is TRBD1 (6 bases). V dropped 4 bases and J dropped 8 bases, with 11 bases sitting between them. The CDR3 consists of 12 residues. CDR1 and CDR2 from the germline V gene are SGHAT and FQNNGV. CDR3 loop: CASSSGGGGYTF. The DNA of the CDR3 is TGTGCCAGCAGCTCGGGGGGGGGCGGCTACACCTTC.

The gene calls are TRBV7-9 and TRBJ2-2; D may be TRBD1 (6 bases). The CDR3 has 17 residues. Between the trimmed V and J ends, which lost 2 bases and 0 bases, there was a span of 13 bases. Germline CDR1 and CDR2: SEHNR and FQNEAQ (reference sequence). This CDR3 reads CASSLPSGTTNTGELFF. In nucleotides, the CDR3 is TGTGCCAGCAGCTTACCCTCCGGGACAACGAACACCGGGGAGCTGTTTTTT. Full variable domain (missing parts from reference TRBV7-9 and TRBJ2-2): DTGVSQNPRHKITKRGQNVTFRCDPISEHNRLYWYRQTLGQGPEFLTYFQNEAQLEKSRLLSDRFSAERPKGSFSTLEIQRTEQGDSAMYLCASSLPSGTTNTGELFFGEGSRLTVL.

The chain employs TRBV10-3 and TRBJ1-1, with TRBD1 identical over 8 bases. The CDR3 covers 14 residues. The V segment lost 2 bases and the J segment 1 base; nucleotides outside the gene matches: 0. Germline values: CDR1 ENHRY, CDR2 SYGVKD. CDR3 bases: TGTGCCATCAGTGAGGACAGGGGGAACACTGAAGCTTTCTTT. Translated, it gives CAISEDRGNTEAFF.

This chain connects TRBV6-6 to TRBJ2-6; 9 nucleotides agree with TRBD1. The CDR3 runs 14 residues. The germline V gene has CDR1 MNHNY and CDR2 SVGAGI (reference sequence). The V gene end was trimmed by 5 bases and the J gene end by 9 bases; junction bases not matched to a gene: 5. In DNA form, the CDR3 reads TGTGCCAGCAGTGGGGACAGGGCGGTCAACGTCCTGACTTTC. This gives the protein CASSGDRAVNVLTF.

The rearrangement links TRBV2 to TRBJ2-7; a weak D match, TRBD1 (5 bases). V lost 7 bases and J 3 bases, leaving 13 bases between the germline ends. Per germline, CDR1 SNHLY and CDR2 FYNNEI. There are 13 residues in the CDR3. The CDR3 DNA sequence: TGTGCCAGCACCCAGACAGCCTACTACGAGCAGTACTTC. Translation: CASTQTAYYEQYF.

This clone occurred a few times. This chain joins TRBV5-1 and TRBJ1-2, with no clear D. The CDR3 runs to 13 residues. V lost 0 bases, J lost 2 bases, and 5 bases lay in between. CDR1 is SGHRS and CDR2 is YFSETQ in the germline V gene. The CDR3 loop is CASSLGMNYGYTF. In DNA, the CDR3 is TGCGCCAGCAGCTTGGGTATGAACTATGGCTACACCTTC.

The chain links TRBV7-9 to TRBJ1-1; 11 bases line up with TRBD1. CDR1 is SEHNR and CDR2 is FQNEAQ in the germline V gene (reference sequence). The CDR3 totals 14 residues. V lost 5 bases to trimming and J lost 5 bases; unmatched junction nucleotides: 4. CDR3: CASSTRDRGTEAFF. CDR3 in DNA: TGTGCCAGCAGCACCCGGGACAGGGGGACTGAAGCTTTCTTT. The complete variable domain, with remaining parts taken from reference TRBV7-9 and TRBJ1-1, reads DTGVSQNPRHKITKRGQNVTFRCDPISEHNRLYWYRQTLGQGPEFLTYFQNEAQLEKSRLLSDRFSAERPKGSFSTLEIQRTEQGDSAMYLCASSTRDRGTEAFFGQGTRLTVV.